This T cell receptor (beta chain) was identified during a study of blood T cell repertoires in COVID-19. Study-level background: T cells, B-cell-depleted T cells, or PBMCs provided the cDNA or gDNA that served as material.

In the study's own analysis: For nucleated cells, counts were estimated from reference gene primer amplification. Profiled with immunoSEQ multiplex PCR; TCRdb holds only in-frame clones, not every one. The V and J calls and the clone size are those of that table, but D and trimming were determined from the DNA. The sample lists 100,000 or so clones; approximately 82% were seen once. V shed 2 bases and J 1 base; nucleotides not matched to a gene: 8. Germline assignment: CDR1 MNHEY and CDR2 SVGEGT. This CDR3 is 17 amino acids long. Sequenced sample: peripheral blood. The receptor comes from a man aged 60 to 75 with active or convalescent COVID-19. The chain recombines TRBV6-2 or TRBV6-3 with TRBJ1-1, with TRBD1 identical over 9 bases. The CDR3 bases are TGTGCCAGCAGTTACCCCCTCGGACAGGGGACGAACACTGAAGCTTTCTTT. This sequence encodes CASSYPLGQGTNTEAFF.